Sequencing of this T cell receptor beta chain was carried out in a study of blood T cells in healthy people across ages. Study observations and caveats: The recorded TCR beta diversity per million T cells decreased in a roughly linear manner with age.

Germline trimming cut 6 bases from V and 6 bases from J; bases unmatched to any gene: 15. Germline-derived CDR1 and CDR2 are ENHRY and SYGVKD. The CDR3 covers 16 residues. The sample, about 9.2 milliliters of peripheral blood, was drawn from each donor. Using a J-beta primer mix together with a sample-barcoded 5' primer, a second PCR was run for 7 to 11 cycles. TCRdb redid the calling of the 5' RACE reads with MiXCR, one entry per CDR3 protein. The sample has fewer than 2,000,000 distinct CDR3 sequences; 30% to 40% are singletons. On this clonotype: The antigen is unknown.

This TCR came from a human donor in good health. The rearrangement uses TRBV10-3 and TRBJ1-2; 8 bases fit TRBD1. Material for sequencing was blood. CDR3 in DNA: TGTGCCATCAGCCAAGGACAGGGCCGGGGAAGAGATGGCTACACCTTC. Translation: CAISQGQGRGRDGYTF.